Described below is a single TCR beta chain sequence and its context. Its antigen remains unidentified. No much larger clone is present one base from it, and per-base qualities are unavailable. The sample originates from a study of technical replicates of blood from several donors (dated by TCRdb to about 2017). Libraries were made using the immunoSEQ multiplex PCR assay. TCRdb stores this immuneACCESS table with in-frame sequences only. Part of the clones is absent; in the studies checked, under half of the shortfall reflects unresolved V genes, and no reason is known for the rest. In this sample the table shows around 83,000 clones, roughly 93% of which occur a single time. The ten largest clones take up approximately 0.41% of the sample. This clonotype originated in a human donor in good health. Sequencing was done on a sample of T cells isolated from PBMCs.

The base sequence is TGTGCCAGCAGCGTAGGACTAGCGGGAGGTAGCTCCTACAATGAGCAGTTCTTC. This sequence encodes CASSVGLAGGSSYNEQFF. The V and J segments used are TRBV9 and TRBJ2-1; the junction holds 13 bases that match TRBD2. Counted from cysteine to phenylalanine, this CDR3 has 18 amino acids. Only CDR3 DNA is held: 54 bases, read in frame from base 1. V is pruned by 0 bases and J by 0 bases, leaving 3 bases of the junction without a gene match. CDR1 is given as SGDLS and CDR2 as YYNGEE, both from the germline V gene. The variable domain in full, with residues beyond the CDR3 obtained from the reference TRBV9 and TRBJ2-1 genes, is DSGVTQTPKHLITATGQRVTLRCSPRSGDLSVYWYQQSLDQGLQFLIQYYNGEERAKGNILERFSAQQFPDLHSELNLSSLELGDSALYFCASSVGLAGGSSYNEQFFGPGTRLTVL.